This record covers a single TCR beta chain. Its antigen is as yet unknown. The sample belongs to a study of T cells after yellow fever vaccination. Whole-study results and caveats: Bulk-population clonotypes that are abundant could appear as contaminants in FACS-sorted repertoires.

TCRdb reprocessed the 5' RACE reads with MiXCR, giving one entry per CDR3 protein. The sample includes about 320,000 distinct CDR3 sequences, around 7% seen only once; the top ten take roughly 19%. Germline V gene sequence: CDR1 SEHNR, CDR2 FQNEAQ (reference sequence). CDR3 length: 12 amino acids. The V end was cut by 11 bases, the J end by 10 bases, with 18 bases between. Sequencing used PBMCs, obtained roughly 46 days after the first yellow fever vaccination. The chain has TRBV7-9 and TRBJ2-1; tentative D call: TRBD1 (6 bases). This TCR was sampled from a man aged 18 to 29 who received the YFV17D yellow fever vaccine. DNA of the CDR3: TGTGCCCCCCGCGGTGTCGGGACAGAGCAGTTCTTC. Protein sequence: CAPRGVGTEQFF.